This TCR beta chain was captured by sequencing in a study of cytomegalovirus exposure and HLA in healthy donors. Study conclusions and caveats: For most TCR beta V segments, an earlier analysis put the productive rate at about 90% or about 30% of the time.

The CDR3 is 17 amino acids. Trimming left V 3 bases short and J 4 bases short, with 19 bases between. Germline values: CDR1 MDHEN, CDR2 SYDVKM. The table lists this clone with a count of one. Its specificity is not known. Amplification used 60 Vbeta primers and 13 Jbeta primers. Method: immunoSEQ multiplex PCR; TCRdb's copy keeps in-frame clones and lacks some. The repertoire includes 150,000 to 200,000 clones, over 65% of them detected once, and 1.4% to 1.5% sits in the top ten. This chain joins TRBV28 and TRBJ1-5; a possible D gene is TRBD1 (6 bases). This clonotype was sampled from a woman in her 30s in good health and CMV-seropositive. Sequenced: PBMCs. The CDR3 sequence is CASSLGARSGSNQPQHF. The CDR3, as DNA: TGTGCCAGCAGTTTGGGGGCCCGTTCGGGTTCAAATCAGCCCCAGCATTTT.